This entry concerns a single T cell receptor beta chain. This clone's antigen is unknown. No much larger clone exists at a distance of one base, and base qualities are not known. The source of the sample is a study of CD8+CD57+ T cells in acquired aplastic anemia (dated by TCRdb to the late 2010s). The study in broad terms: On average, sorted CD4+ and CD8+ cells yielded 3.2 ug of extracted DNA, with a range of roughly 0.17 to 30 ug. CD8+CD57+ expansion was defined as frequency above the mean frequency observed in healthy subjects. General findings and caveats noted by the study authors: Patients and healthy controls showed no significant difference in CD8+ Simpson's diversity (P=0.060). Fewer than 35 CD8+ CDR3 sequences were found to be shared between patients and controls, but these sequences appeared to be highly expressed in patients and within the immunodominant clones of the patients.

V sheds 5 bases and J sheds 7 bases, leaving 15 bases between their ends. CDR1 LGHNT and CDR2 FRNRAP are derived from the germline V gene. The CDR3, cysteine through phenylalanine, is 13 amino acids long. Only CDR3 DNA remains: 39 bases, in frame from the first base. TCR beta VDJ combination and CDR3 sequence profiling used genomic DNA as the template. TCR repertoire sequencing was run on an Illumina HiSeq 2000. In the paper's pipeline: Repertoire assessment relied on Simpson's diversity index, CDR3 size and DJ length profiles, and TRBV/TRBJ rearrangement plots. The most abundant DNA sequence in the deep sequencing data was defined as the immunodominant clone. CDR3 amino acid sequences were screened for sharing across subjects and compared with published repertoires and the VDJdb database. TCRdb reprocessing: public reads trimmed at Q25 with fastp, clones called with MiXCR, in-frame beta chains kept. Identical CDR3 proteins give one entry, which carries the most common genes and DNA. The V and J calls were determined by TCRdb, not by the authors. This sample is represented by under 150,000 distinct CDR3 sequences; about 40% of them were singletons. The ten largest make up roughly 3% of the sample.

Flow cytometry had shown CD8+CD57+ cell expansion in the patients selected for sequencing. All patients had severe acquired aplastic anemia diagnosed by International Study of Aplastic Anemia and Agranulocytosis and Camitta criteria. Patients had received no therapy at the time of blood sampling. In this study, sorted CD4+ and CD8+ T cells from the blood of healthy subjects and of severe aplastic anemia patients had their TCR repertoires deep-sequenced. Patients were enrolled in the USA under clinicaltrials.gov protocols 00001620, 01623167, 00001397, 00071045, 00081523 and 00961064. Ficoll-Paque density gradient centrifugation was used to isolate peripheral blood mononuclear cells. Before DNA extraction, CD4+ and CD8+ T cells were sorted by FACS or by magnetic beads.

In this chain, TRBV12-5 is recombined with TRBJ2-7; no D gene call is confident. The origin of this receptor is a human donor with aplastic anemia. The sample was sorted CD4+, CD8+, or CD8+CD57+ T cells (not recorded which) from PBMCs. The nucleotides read TGTGCTAGTGGTCCACGGACCGACGGGGAGCAGTACTTC. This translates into CASGPRTDGEQYF.